This TCR beta chain was captured by sequencing in a study of blood T cell repertoires in COVID-19. At the level of the study: COVID-19 samples from acute and convalescent phases originated in the United States, Italy and Spain. From T cells, B-cell-depleted T cells, or PBMCs came the material, which was cDNA or gDNA.

Losses at the gene ends were 5 bases for V and 4 bases for J; bases not matched to a gene: 9. CDR1 SGHRS and CDR2 YFSETQ come from the germline V gene. The CDR3 runs to 15 residues. Per the study methods: Estimation of nucleated cell counts relied on the amplification of reference gene primers. Sequencing used immunoSEQ multiplex PCR; TCRdb keeps in-frame clones, though not all of them. For V, J and clone size, that table is used; D and trimming come from the DNA. This sample has over 200,000 clones, with 81% found just once. The V gene is TRBV5-1, the J gene TRBJ2-3, with 8 positions matching TRBD2. The origin of this receptor is a woman older than 75 with acute or convalescent COVID-19. Sequencing was performed on peripheral blood. The CDR3 region is CASRPVAGPPDTQYF. DNA of the CDR3: TGCGCCAGCAGGCCCGTAGCGGGACCCCCAGATACGCAGTATTTT.